This T cell receptor (beta chain) is drawn from a study of shared clonotypes between healthy human individuals. Whole-study results and caveats: Relative to their counterparts shared across all four donors, non-shared clonotypes exhibited diminished generation probabilities.

Points on this clone: Its target is unknown.

CDR1 and CDR2 from the germline V gene are SEHNR and FQNEAQ (reference sequence). This CDR3 contains 16 residues. V was cut by 1 base and J by 4 bases, with 16 bases left in between. How the authors handled the data: For the immunoSEQ data, sequences were junction-only without quality scores, so filtering differed. This table comes from immunoSEQ multiplex PCR, and its TCRdb copy is limited to in-frame clones, with some not included. Clonal size and the V and J genes are those of that table, whereas D and trimming came from the DNA. The sample contains roughly 2.1 million clones, about 92% of which appear only once. In the naive CD8 group, cells lacked CD45RO and were positively selected for CCR7, so terminally differentiated effector memory CD45RA+ cells were left out.

The receptor's source is a man between 18 and 29 years old in good health. Some clones in this sample may be carry-over from other donors' samples. The material sequenced was naive CD8+ T cells from PBMCs. This chain joins TRBV7-9 and TRBJ1-1; weak D call: TRBD1 (6 bases). The CDR3 loop reads CASSLGPGARSTEAFF. The CDR3 DNA reads as TGTGCCAGCAGCTTAGGTCCAGGGGCAAGGAGCACTGAAGCTTTCTTT.